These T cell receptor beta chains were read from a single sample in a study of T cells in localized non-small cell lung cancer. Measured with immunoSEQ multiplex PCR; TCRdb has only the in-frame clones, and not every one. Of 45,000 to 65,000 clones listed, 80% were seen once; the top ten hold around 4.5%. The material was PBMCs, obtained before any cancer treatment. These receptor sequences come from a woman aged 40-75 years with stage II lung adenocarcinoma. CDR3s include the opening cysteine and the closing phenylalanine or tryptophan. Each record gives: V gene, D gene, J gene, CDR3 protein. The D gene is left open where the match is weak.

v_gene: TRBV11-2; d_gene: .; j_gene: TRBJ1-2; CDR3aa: CASSLSNYGYTF
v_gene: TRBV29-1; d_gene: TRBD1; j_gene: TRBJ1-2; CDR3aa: CSVSGTDYGYTF
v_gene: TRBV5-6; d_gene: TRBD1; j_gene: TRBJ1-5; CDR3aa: CASSLGFGQGSNQPQHF
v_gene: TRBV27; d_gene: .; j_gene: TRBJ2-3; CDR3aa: CASSENTDTQYF
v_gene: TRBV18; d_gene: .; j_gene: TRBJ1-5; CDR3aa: CASSPGGASNQPQHF
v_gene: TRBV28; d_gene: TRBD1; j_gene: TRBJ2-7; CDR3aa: CASSLYSGTGYYEQYF
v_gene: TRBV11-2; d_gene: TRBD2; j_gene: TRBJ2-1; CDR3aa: CASSLLAGGYYNEQFF
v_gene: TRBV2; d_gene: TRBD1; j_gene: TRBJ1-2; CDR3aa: CASSERQGTYGYTF
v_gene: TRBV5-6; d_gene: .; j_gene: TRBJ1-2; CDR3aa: CASREGRGSVYGYTF
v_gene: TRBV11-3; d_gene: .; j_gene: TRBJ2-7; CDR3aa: CASSLGSGTYEQYF
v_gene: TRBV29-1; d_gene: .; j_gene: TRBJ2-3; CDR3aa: CSVFREDTQYF
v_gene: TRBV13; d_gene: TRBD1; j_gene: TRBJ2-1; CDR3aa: CASSETGGTAFNEQFF
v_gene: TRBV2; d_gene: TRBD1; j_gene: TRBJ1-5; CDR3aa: CASGETGISNQPQHF
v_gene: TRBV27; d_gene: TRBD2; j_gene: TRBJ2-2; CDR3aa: CASSLWGASGGRNTGELFF
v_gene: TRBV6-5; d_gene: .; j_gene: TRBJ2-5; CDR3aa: CASSYSDQGPSATQYF
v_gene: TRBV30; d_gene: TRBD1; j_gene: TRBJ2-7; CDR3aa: CASGGRAGSYEQYF
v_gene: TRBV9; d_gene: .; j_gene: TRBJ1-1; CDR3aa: CASSPRRGETEAFF
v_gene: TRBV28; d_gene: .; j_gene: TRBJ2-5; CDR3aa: CASSLNVGGPSQETQYF
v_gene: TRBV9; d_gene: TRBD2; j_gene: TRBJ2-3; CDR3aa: CASSLGAGGDTQYF
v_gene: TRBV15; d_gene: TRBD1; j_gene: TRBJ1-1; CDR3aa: CATSGQGNTEAFF
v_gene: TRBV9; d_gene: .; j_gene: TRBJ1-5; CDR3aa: CASSVGTGNQPQHF
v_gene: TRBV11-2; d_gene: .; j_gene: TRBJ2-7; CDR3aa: CASSLEEGGTYEQYF
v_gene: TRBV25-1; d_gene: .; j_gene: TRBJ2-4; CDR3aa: CASSESRDGALAKNIQYF
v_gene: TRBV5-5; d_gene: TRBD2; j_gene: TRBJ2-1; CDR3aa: CATRTSGGSEQFF
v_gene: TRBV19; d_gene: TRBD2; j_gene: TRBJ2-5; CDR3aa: CASRTSGGETQYF
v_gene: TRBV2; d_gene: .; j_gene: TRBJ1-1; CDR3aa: CASSDMVATQNTEAFF
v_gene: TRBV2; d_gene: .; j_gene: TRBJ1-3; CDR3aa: CASSEVGSGGNTIYF
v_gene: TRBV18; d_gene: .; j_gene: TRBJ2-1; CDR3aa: CASSPLQGTHGNEQFF
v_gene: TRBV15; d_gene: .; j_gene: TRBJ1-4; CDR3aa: CATRRGATTNEKLFF
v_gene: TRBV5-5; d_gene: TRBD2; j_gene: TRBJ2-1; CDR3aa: CASSLSGGEQFF
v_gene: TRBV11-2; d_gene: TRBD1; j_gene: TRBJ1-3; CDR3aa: CASTRDRGTGNTIYF
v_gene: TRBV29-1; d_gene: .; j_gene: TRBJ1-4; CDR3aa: CSVGDHGEKLFF
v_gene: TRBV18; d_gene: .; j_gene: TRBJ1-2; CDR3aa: CASSPPEGQANYGYTF
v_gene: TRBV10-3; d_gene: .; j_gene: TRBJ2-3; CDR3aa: CAIRGSALDTQYF
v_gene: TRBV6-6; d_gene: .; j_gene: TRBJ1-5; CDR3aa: CASTDSYNQPQHF
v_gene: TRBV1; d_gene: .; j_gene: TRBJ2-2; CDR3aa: CTRTGGELFF
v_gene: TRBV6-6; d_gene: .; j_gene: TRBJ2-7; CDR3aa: CASSVQINEQYF
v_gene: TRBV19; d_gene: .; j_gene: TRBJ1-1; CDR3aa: CASSRRGGGNTEAFF
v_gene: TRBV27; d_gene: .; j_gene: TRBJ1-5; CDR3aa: CASSFRQEANQPQHF
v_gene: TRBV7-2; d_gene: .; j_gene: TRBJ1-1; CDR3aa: CASSLRTVNTEAFF
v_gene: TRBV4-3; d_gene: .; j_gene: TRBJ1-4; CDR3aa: CASSQEGSGNEKLFF
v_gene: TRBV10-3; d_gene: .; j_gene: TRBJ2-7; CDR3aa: CAISGDFEQYF
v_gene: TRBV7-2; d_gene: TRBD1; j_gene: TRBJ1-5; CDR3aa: CASSLALGTELSQPQHF
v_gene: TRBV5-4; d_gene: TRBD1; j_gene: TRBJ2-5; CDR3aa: CASSLDRGETQYF
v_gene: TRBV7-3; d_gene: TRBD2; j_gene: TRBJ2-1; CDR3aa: CASSPQGTSGFEQFF
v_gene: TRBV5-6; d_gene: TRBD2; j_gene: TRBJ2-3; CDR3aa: CASSLYPRGGTDTQYF
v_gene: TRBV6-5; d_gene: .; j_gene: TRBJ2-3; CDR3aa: CASSYDRADTQYF
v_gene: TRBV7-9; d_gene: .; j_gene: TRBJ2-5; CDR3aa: CASSLERGRPQYF
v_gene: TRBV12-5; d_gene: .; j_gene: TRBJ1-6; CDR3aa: CATRDPYNSPLHF